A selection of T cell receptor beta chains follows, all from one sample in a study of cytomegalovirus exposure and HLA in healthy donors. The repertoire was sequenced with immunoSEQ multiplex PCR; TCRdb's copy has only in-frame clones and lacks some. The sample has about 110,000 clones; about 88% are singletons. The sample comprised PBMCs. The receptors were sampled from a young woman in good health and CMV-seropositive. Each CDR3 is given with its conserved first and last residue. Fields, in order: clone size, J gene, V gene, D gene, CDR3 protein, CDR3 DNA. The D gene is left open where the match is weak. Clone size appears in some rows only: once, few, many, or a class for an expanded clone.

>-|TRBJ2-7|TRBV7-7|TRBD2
CASSPGGTGEEQYF
TGTGCTAGCAGCCCGGGGGGGACTGGCGAGGAGCAGTACTTC
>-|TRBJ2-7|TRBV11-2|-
CASSLTSYEQYF
TGTGCCAGCAGCTTAACTAGCTACGAGCAGTACTTC
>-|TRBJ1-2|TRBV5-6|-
CASSLRGASNYGYTF
TGTGCCAGCAGCTTGCGGGGGGCTTCTAACTATGGCTACACCTTC
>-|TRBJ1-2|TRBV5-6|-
CASSSLQQGQNGYTF
TGTGCCAGCAGCTCGCTCCAGCAGGGCCAAAATGGCTACACCTTC
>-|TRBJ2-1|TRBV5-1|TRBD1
CASSLEGTGTVF
TGCGCCAGCAGCTTGGAAGGGACAGGGACTGTCTTC
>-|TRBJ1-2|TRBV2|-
CASSPPLNYGYTF
TGTGCCAGCAGCCCCCCCCTGAACTATGGCTACACCTTC
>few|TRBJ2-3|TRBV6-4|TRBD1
CASSDGQGADTQYF
TGTGCCAGCAGTGACGGACAGGGGGCAGATACGCAGTATTTT
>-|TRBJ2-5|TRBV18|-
CASSPLREETQYF
TGTGCCAGCTCACCGCTCCGGGAAGAGACCCAGTACTTC
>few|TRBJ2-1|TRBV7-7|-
CASSPRQGDEQFF
TGTGCCAGCAGCCCCCGTCAAGGGGATGAGCAGTTCTTC
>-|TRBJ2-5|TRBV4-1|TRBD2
CASSQGRQGGETQYF
TGCGCCAGCAGCCAGGGGCGTCAGGGAGGGGAGACCCAGTACTTC
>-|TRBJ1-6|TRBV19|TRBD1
CASSILTGDNNSPLHF
TGTGCCAGTAGTATCCTGACAGGGGATAATAATTCACCCCTCCACTTT
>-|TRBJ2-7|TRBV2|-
CASSRDTAWSYEQYF
TGTGCCAGCTCGAGGGACACCGCTTGGTCATACGAGCAGTACTTC
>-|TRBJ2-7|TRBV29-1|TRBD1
CSVEDPGTVEQYF
TGCAGCGTTGAAGACCCCGGGACAGTCGAGCAGTACTTC
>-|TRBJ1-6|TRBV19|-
CASSIETGMGNSPLHF
TGTGCCAGTAGTATAGAAACCGGGATGGGGAATTCACCCCTCCACTTT
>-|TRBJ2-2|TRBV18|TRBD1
CASSPGDGTGGFGELFF
TGTGCCAGCTCACCCGGAGATGGGACAGGGGGCTTCGGGGAGCTGTTTTTT
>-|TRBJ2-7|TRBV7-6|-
CASSPREGNYEQYF
TGTGCCAGCAGCCCACGGGAAGGGAACTACGAGCAGTACTTC
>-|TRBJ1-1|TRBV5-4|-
CASSGATEAFF
TGTGCCAGCAGCGGGGCCACTGAAGCTTTCTTT
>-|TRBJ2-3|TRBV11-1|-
CASSLEVWDTHTDTQYF
TGTGCCAGCAGCTTAGAGGTGTGGGACACTCACACAGATACGCAGTATTTT
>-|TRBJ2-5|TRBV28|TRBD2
CASAPSGDRETQYF
TGTGCCAGCGCTCCGAGCGGGGATAGGGAGACCCAGTACTTC
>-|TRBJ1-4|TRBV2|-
CASSGERDEKLFF
TGTGCCAGCAGTGGGGAGAGGGATGAAAAACTGTTTTTT
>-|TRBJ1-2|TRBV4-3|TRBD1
CASSRGTGAPTSYGYTF
TGCGCCAGCAGCCGAGGGACAGGGGCCCCTACAAGCTATGGCTACACCTTC
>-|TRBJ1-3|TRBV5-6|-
CASSLRRGRNTIYF
TGTGCCAGCAGCTTGAGGAGGGGTCGAAACACCATATATTTT
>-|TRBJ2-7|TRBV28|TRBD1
CASNLGTGGFEQYF
TGTGCCAGCAACCTCGGGACAGGGGGCTTTGAGCAGTACTTC
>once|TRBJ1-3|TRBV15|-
CATSRDRGGPGNTIYF
TGTGCCACCAGCAGAGATAGAGGAGGCCCTGGAAACACCATATATTTT
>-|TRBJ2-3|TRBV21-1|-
CASSKGKKMASGGRFEKDTQYF
TGTGCCAGCAGCAAAGGAAAGAAAATGGCTAGCGGGGGTCGATTTGAGAAAGATACGCAGTATTTT
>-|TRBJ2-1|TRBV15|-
CATSRVLTYNEQFF
TGTGCCACCAGTAGAGTTCTAACCTACAATGAGCAGTTCTTC
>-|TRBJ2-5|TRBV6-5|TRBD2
CASERVAGGPETQYF
TGTGCCAGCGAGCGAGTAGCGGGGGGGCCAGAGACCCAGTACTTC